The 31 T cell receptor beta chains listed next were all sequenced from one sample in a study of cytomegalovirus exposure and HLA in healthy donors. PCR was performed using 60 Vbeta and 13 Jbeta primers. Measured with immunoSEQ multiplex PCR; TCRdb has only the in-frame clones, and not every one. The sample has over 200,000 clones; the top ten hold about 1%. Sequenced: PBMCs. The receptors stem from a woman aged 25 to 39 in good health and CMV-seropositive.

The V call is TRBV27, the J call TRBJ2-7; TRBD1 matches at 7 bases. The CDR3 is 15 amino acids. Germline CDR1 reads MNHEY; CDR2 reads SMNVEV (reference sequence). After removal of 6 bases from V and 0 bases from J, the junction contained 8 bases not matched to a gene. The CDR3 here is CASSRRQGVSYEQYF. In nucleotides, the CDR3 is TGTGCCAGCAGCCGGAGACAGGGCGTCTCCTACGAGCAGTACTTC.

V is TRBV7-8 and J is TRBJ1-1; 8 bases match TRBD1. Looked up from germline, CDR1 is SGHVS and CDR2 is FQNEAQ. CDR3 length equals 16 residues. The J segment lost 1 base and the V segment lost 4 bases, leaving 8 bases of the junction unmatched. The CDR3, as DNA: TGTGCCAGCAGCTGGCTAGGACAGGGAACGAACACTGAAGCTTTCTTT. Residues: CASSWLGQGTNTEAFF.

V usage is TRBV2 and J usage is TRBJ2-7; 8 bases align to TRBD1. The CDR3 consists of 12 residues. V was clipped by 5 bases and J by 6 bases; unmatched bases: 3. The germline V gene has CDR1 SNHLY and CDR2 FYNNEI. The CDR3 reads CASSSTGAEQYF. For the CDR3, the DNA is TGTGCCAGCAGTTCGACAGGGGCCGAGCAGTACTTC.

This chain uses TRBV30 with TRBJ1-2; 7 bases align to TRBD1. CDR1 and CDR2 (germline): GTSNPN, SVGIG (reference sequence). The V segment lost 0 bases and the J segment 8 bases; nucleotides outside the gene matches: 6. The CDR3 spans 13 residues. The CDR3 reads CAWSVQGVKGYTF. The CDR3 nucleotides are TGTGCCTGGAGTGTGCAGGGGGTAAAGGGCTACACCTTC.

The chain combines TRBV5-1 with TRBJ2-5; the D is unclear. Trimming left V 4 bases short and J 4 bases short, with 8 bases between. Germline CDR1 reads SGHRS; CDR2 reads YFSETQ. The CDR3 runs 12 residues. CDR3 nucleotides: TGCGCCAGCAGCCTCCGAGGAGAGACCCAGTACTTC. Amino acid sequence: CASSLRGETQYF.

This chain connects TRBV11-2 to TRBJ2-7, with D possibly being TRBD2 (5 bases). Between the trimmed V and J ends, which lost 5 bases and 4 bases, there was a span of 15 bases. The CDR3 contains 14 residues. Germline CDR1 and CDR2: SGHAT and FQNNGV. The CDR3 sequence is CASSRGGRLYEQYF. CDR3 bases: TGTGCCAGCAGCCGAGGAGGCAGACTATACGAGCAGTACTTC.

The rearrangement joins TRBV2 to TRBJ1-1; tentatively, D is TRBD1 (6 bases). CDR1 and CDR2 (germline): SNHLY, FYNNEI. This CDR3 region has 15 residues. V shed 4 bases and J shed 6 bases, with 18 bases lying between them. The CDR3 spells CASSVIKGGGAEAFF. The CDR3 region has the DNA TGTGCCAGCAGTGTTATTAAGGGAGGGGGAGCTGAAGCTTTCTTT.

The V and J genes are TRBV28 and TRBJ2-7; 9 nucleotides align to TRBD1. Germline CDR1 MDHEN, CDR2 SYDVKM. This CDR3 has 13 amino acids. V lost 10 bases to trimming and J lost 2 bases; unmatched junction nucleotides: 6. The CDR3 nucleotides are TGTGCCACCTGGGGACAGGGTGCCTACGAGCAGTACTTC. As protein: CATWGQGAYEQYF.

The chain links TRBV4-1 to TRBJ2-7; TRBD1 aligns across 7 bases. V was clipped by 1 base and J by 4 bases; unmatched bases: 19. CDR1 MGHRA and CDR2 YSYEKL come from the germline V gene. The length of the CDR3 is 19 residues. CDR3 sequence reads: CASSQVSGLSGGSHYEQYF. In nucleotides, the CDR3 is TGCGCCAGCAGCCAAGTAAGTGGCTTGTCAGGGGGAAGTCATTACGAGCAGTACTTC.

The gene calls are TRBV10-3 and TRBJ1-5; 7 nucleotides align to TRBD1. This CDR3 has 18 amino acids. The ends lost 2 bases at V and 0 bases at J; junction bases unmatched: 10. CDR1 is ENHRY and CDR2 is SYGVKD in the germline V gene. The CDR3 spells CAISEHGDRDYSNQPQHF. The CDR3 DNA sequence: TGTGCCATCAGTGAGCATGGGGACAGAGACTATAGCAATCAGCCCCAGCATTTT.

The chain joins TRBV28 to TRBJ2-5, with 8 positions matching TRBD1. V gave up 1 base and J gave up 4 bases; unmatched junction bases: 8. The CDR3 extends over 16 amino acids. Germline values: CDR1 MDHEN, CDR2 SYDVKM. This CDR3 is CASSLFGRGRRETQYF. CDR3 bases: TGTGCCAGCAGTTTATTTGGCAGGGGGCGACGAGAGACCCAGTACTTC.

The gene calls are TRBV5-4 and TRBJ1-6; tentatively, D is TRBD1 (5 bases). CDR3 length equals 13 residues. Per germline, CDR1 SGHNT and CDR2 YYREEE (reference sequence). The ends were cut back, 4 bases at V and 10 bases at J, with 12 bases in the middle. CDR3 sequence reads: CASSADSLSPLHF. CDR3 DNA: TGTGCCAGCAGCGCTGACAGTTTGTCACCCCTCCACTTT.

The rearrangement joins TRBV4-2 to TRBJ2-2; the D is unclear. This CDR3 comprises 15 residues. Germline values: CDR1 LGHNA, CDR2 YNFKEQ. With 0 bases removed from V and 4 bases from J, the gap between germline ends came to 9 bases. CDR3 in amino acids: CASSQEDRVTGELFF. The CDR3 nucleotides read TGTGCCAGCAGCCAAGAAGATCGGGTCACCGGGGAGCTGTTTTTT.

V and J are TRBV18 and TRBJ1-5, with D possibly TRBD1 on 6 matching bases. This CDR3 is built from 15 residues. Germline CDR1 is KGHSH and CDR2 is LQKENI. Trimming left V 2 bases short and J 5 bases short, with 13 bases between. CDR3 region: CASSPEQGNDQPQHF. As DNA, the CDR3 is TGTGCCAGCTCACCAGAGCAGGGGAACGATCAGCCCCAGCATTTT.

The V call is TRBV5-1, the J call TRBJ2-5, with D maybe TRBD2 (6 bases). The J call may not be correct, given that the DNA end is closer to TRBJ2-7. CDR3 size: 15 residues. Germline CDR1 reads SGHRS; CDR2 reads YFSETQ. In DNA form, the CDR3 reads TGCGCCAGCAGCGTCGAACTAGCTAGACCCTACGAGCAGTACTTC. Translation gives CASSVELARPYEQYF.

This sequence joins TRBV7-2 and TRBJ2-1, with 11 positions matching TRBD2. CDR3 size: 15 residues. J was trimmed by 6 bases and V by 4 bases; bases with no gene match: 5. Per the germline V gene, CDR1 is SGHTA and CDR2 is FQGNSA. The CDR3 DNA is TGTGCCAGCAGCTCCTTAGCGGGGGGGTTCAATGAGCAGTTCTTC. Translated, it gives CASSSLAGGFNEQFF.

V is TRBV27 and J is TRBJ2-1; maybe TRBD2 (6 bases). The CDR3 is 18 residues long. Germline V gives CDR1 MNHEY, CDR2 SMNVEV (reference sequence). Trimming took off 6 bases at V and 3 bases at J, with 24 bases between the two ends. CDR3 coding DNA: TGTGCCAGCAGGCTTACCCCCCCTCGCGGGAAGGACTACAATGAGCAGTTCTTC. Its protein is CASRLTPPRGKDYNEQFF.

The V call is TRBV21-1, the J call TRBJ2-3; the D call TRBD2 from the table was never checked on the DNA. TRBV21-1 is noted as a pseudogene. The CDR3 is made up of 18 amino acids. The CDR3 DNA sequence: TGTGCCAGCAGCAAAGCGCTTTGGGAGGGCGGAGACACAGATACGCAGTATTTT. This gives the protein CASSKALWEGGDTDTQYF.

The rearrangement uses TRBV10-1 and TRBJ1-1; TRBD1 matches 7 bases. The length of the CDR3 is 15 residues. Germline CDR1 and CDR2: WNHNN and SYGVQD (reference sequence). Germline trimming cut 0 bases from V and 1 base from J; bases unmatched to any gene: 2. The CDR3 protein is CASSESRTGNTEAFF. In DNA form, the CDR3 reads TGCGCCAGCAGTGAGTCTCGGACAGGGAACACTGAAGCTTTCTTT.

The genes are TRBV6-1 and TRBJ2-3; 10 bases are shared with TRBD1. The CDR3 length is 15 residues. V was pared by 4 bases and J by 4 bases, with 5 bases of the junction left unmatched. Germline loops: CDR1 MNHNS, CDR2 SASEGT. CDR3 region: CASSAGQGDADTQYF. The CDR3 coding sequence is TGTGCCAGCAGTGCCGGACAGGGGGATGCAGATACGCAGTATTTT.

CDR3 nucleotides: TGTGCCAGCAGCCCGGACAAGAACTACGAGCAGTACTTC. This encodes CASSPDKNYEQYF. This chain joins TRBV11-1 and TRBJ2-5, with a tentative D call TRBD1 (5 bases). The tail of the sequence fits TRBJ2-7 better, so the J call may be wrong. The CDR3 covers 13 residues. The germline V gene has CDR1 SGHAT and CDR2 FQDESV (reference sequence).

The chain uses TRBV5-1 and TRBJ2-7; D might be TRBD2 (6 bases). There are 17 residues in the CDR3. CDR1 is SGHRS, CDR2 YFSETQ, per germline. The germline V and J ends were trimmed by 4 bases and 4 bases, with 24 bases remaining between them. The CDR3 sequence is CASSRLPGGSKLYEQYF. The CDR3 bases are TGCGCCAGCAGCCGACTCCCCGGAGGGTCTAAACTGTACGAGCAGTACTTC.

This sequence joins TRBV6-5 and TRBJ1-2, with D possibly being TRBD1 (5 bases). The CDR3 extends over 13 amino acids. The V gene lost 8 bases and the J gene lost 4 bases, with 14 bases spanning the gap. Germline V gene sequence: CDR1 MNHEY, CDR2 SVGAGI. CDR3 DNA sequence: TGTGCCAGCGTGATCGCAGGGATCTATGGCTACACCTTC. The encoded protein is CASVIAGIYGYTF.

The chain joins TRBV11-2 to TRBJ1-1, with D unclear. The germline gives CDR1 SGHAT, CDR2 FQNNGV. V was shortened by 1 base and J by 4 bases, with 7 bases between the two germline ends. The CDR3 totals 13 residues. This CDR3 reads CASSLGWPTEAFF. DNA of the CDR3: TGTGCCAGCAGCTTAGGTTGGCCCACTGAAGCTTTCTTT.

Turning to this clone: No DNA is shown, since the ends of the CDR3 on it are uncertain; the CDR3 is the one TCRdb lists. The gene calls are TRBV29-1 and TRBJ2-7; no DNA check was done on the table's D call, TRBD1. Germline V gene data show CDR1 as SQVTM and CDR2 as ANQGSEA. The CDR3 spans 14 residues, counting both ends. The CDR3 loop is CSVGDGTGGAVRYF.

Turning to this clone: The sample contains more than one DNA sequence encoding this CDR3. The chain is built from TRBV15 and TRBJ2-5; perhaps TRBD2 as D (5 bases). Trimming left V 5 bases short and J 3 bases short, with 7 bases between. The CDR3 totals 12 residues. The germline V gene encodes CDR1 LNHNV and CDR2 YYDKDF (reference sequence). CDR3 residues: CATSSGEETQYF. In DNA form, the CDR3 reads TGTGCCACCAGCTCCGGGGAAGAGACCCAGTACTTC.

Written as DNA, the CDR3 is TGCAGCGCAGGGACTCACAATGAGCAGTTCTTC. Its protein product is CSAGTHNEQFF. V gene TRBV29-1 combines with J gene TRBJ2-1, with D tentatively TRBD2 (6 bases). The CDR3 runs to 11 residues. V was shortened by 7 bases and J by 5 bases, with 9 bases between the two germline ends. Germline CDR1 and CDR2: SQVTM and ANQGSEA.

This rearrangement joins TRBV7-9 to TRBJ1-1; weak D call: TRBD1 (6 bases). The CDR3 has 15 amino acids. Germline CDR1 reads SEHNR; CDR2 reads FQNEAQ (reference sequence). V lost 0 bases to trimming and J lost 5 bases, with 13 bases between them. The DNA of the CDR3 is TGTGCCAGCAGCTTAGCCAGGGGTGGTGGAACTGAAGCTTTCTTT. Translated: CASSLARGGGTEAFF.

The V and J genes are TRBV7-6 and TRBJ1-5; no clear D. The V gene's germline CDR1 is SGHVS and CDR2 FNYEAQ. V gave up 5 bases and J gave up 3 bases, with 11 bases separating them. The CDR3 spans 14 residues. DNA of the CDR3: TGTGCCAGCAGCCTCGCGGGCCTCAATCAGCCCCAGCATTTT. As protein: CASSLAGLNQPQHF.

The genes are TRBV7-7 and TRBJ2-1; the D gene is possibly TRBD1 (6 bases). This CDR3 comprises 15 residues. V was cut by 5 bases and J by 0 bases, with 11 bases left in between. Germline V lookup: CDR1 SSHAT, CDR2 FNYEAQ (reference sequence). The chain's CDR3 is CASSRQASSYNEQFF. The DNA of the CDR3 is TGTGCCAGCAGCAGACAGGCTAGCTCCTACAATGAGCAGTTCTTC.

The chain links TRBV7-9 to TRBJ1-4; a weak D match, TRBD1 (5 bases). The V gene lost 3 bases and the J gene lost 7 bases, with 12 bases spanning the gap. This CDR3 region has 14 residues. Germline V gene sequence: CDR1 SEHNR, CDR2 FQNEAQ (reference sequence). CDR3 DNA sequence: TGTGCCAGCAGCTTGGGAGGGGAGACTGAAAAACTGTTTTTT. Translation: CASSLGGETEKLFF.